The 6 T cell receptor beta chains below all came from one sample that was sequenced in a study of blood T cells in healthy people across ages. Alongside a J-beta primer mix, a sample-barcoded 5' primer served in a second PCR lasting about 7 to 12 cycles. TCRdb redid the calling of the 5' RACE reads with MiXCR, one entry per CDR3 protein. Here the sample spans roughly 1,700,000 distinct CDR3 sequences, roughly 30% being singletons. The material sequenced was blood. These receptor sequences come from a young woman in good health.

This clonotype has just a few counts. The chain employs TRBV28 and TRBJ1-1; unclear D gene. Trimming took off 6 bases at V and 10 bases at J, with 12 bases between the two ends. This CDR3 is built from 11 residues. Germline V lookup: CDR1 MDHEN, CDR2 SYDVKM. This CDR3 is CASSLGTAAFF. CDR3 nucleotides: TGTGCCAGCAGCTTGGGTACGGCAGCTTTCTTT.

In its sample, this clonotype was seen a few times. This sequence joins TRBV7-6 and TRBJ2-4, with 16 bases matching TRBD2. CDR1 is SGHVS and CDR2 is FNYEAQ in the germline V gene. The CDR3 contains 17 residues. With V trimmed by 4 bases and J by 13 bases, 13 bases remained unmatched. CDR3 protein: CASSSLAGTSGRDEQYF. Here the CDR3 DNA reads TGTGCCAGCAGCTCCCTAGCCGGGACTAGCGGGAGGGATGAGCAGTACTTC.

This chain uses TRBV5-5 with TRBJ1-4; D remains unclear. Germline CDR1 and CDR2: SGHKS and YYEKEE (reference sequence). V shed 4 bases and J shed 7 bases, with 14 bases lying between them. The CDR3 contains 14 residues. The CDR3 loop reads CASSGRVHGEKLFF. The CDR3 DNA reads as TGTGCCAGCAGCGGACGGGTGCACGGTGAAAAACTGTTTTTT.

In this sample, this clonotype turned up a few times. The J gene is TRBJ2-7, the V gene TRBV20-1; maybe TRBD2 (5 bases). The germline V gene encodes CDR1 DFQATT and CDR2 SNEGSKA (reference sequence). This CDR3 is built from 11 residues. For the CDR3, the DNA is TGCACTGCGGCGGAGGTCTACGAGCAGTACTTC. Amino acid sequence: CTAAEVYEQYF.

V gene TRBV28 combines with J gene TRBJ1-5; 10 bases are shared with TRBD1. J lost 6 bases, V lost 4 bases, and 12 bases had no gene match. CDR1 is MDHEN, CDR2 SYDVKM, per germline. This CDR3 has 17 residues. CDR3 DNA sequence: TGTGCCAGCAGTTCCCCCGGGGGGGACAGGGGTCTTCAGCCCCAGCATTTT. Translated, it gives CASSSPGGDRGLQPQHF.

V usage is TRBV7-2 and J usage is TRBJ2-7, with 10 bases lining up with TRBD2. Germline CDR1 SGHTA, CDR2 FQGNSA. The CDR3 length is 13 residues. V was pared by 5 bases and J by 6 bases, with 4 bases of the junction left unmatched. The CDR3 spells CASSSGRGVEQYF. CDR3 in DNA: TGTGCCAGCAGCAGCGGGAGGGGAGTCGAGCAGTACTTC. Looking up the rest from reference TRBV7-2 and TRBJ2-7 gives the full variable domain: GAGVSQSPSNKVTEKGKDVELRCDPISGHTALYWYRQSLGQGLEFLIYFQGNSAPDKSGLPSDRFSAERTGGSVSTLTIQRTQQEDSAVYLCASSSGRGVEQYFGPGTRLTVT.